This T cell receptor (beta chain) was found in a study of T cell responses to AZD1222 COVID-19 vaccine. Findings and limits, study-wide: Donor demographics were predominantly white British with a female majority; clonal diversity may be underestimated.

Using immunoSEQ multiplex PCR, the repertoire was profiled, and TCRdb retains in-frame clones only, with some absent. In the table there are under 100,000 clones, roughly 88% of which are singletons. Analyses pooled second doses at about 4 or about 12 weeks. In regard to this clone: Its antigen is not known.

The sequence derives from an adult who received the AZD1222 COVID-19 vaccine. The source material was peripheral blood, sampled 28 days after the second AZD1222 dose.

CDR3 coding DNA: TGTGCCAGCAGTTTTTTGGCGAGCTCTGGGGCCAACGTCCTGACTTTC. As protein: CASSFLASSGANVLTF. The V gene is TRBV28, the J gene TRBJ2-6; no definite D call. With 3 bases removed from V and 0 bases from J, the gap between germline ends came to 9 bases. Looked up from germline, CDR1 is MDHEN and CDR2 is SYDVKM. The CDR3 loop spans 16 amino acids.